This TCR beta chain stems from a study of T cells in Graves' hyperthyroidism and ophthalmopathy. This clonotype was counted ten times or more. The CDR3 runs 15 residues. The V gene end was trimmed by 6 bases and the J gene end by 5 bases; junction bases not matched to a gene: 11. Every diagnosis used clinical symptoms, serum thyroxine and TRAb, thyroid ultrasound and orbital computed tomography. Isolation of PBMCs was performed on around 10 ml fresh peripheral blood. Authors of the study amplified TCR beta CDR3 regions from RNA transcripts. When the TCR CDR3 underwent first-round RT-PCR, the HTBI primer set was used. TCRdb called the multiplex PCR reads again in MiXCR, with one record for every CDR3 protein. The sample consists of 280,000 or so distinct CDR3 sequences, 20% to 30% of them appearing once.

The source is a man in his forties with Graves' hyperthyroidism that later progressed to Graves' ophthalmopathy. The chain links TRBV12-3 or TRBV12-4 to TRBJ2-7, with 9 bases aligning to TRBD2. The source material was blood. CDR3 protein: CASSEEASGTNEQYF. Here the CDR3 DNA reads TGTGCCAGCAGCGAGGAAGCTAGCGGGACGAACGAGCAGTACTTC.